This TCR beta chain derives from a study of T cell responses to AZD1222 COVID-19 vaccine. Study-wide results and limits: At baseline, seropositivity was found in only a handful of AZD1222 recipients.

The CDR3 sequence is 15 residues long. Germline V CDR1 and CDR2: MNHEY, SVGAGI. Trimming left V 6 bases short and J 1 base short, with 15 bases between. On this clone itself: The antigen is not known.

Clones were sequenced by immunoSEQ multiplex PCR, and TCRdb holds only the in-frame ones, with some missing. The sample has around 150,000 clones, 90% to 95% seen once. The source of this sequence is an adult in good health. Specimen: peripheral blood, collected on day 0 of AZD1222 vaccination. The V call is TRBV6-5, the J call TRBJ1-1; D is undetermined. CDR3 region: CASSRGRAGNTEAFF. For the CDR3, the DNA is TGTGCCAGCAGCCGCGGAAGGGCCGGGAACACTGAAGCTTTCTTT.